Included here is one T cell receptor (beta chain) sequence, with context. The data originate from a study of blood T cell repertoires in COVID-19. Study details: Researchers got acute and convalescent COVID-19 samples from the United States, Italy and Spain.

Sequencing used immunoSEQ multiplex PCR; TCRdb keeps in-frame clones, though not all of them. The top ten hold more than 5.5% of the sample, which has 200,000 to 300,000 clones, under 85% seen once. The germline V gene has CDR1 SNHLY and CDR2 FYNNEI. This CDR3 is built from 12 residues. V was cut by 4 bases and J by 14 bases, with 15 bases left in between. Input material: peripheral blood. The sequence was collected from a human donor in a cohort sampled during active COVID-19. The chain couples TRBV2 to TRBJ2-1, with D perhaps matching TRBD1 (6 bases). CDR3 residues: CASSARGTMEFF. The CDR3 DNA sequence: TGTGCCAGCAGTGCACGAGGGACAATGGAGTTCTTC.